This record looks at one T cell receptor beta chain sequence and its context. Its antigen is as yet unknown. The method was immunoSEQ multiplex PCR; TCRdb's version includes in-frame clones alone and lacks a portion of them. The sample holds roughly 93,000 clones, more than 80% seen once. The data originate from a study of OX40 agonist ivuxolimab in advanced cancers. The study's findings and limits: CD8+ T cells showed, on average, more clonal expansion than CD4+ cells. Researchers did not establish what antigens the expanded peripheral T cells target.

Germline V gene data show CDR1 as SGHRS and CDR2 as YFSETQ. The V and J ends lost 1 base and 0 bases respectively, with 8 bases between them. CDR3 length: 15 amino acids. The source of this sequence is an adult with an advanced solid tumor such as melanoma, head and neck, liver or kidney cancer. This rearrangement joins TRBV5-1 to TRBJ1-5; unclear D gene. Source: CD4+ or CD8+ T cells sorted from blood, taken in a trial of the OX40 agonist ivuxolimab. CDR3 nucleotide sequence: TGCGCCAGCAGCTTGTCGACGGATAGCAATCAGCCCCAGCATTTT. Residues: CASSLSTDSNQPQHF.